Below are 12 T cell receptor beta chains sequenced from a single sample in a study of OX40 agonist ivuxolimab in advanced cancers. Produced via immunoSEQ multiplex PCR; TCRdb's table is partial and in-frame only. The repertoire holds tens of thousands of clones, with more than 75% as singletons. The material sequenced was CD4+ or CD8+ T cells sorted from blood, taken in a trial of the OX40 agonist ivuxolimab. All receptors derive from an adult with an advanced solid tumor such as melanoma, head and neck, liver or kidney cancer.

The chain carries TRBV2 and TRBJ2-5, with D possibly being TRBD1 (5 bases). Germline CDR1 SNHLY, CDR2 FYNNEI. CDR3 length: 14 residues. The V end lost 4 bases, the J end lost 1 base, and 10 bases lay between the germline ends. The CDR3 DNA sequence: TGTGCCAGCAGTGCAGGCAGGGCCCAAGAGACCCAGTACTTC. This translates into CASSAGRAQETQYF.

This clone was observed once. The V and J genes are TRBV18 and TRBJ2-2; TRBD1 agrees at 10 bases. CDR3 length: 15 amino acids. The germline gives CDR1 KGHSH, CDR2 LQKENI. V trimming: 2 bases; J trimming: 7 bases; junction bases outside the gene matches: 4. CDR3 DNA: TGTGCCAGCTCACCAGAGACAGGGGGCCGCGGGGAGCTGTTTTTT. Its protein is CASSPETGGRGELFF.

The genes are TRBV6-1 and TRBJ1-5; D possibly corresponds to TRBD1 (6 bases). Germline V gene data show CDR1 as MNHNS and CDR2 as SASEGT. The CDR3 is 12 residues long. The V and J ends lost 8 bases and 3 bases respectively, with 8 bases between them. DNA for the CDR3: TGTGCCAGCGGACAGCCCAATCAGCCCCAGCATTTT. Encoded protein: CASGQPNQPQHF.

The chain uses TRBV5-4 and TRBJ2-1; D possibly corresponds to TRBD2 (6 bases). V lost 0 bases, J lost 6 bases, and 16 bases lay in between. CDR1 and CDR2 from the germline V gene are SGHNT and YYREEE (reference sequence). The CDR3 length is 16 residues. The CDR3 here is CASSLAEGPFGNEQFF. Written as DNA, the CDR3 is TGTGCCAGCAGCTTGGCGGAGGGGCCGTTTGGCAATGAGCAGTTCTTC.

This chain joins TRBV6-5 and TRBJ1-2, with D possibly matching TRBD1 (5 bases). This CDR3 contains 15 residues. The V gene's germline CDR1 is MNHEY and CDR2 SVGAGI. The V and J ends lost 10 bases and 4 bases respectively, with 22 bases between them. Here the CDR3 reads CATTSGATVGYGYTF. CDR3 bases: TGTGCCACCACTAGTGGGGCAACTGTTGGCTATGGCTACACCTTC.

This rearrangement joins TRBV19 to TRBJ1-2; TRBD1 might be the D (5 bases). V dropped 3 bases and J dropped 2 bases, with 7 bases sitting between them. In germline, CDR1 is LNHDA, CDR2 SQIVND (reference sequence). This CDR3 has 13 amino acids. As DNA, the CDR3 is TGTGCCAGTAGTATCGACAGCAACTATGGCTACACCTTC. It specifies CASSIDSNYGYTF.

The genes are TRBV6-1 and TRBJ2-1; D might be TRBD1 (6 bases). Germline-derived CDR1 and CDR2 are MNHNS and SASEGT. The CDR3 runs 14 residues. V lost 6 bases to trimming and J lost 5 bases, with 14 bases between them. CDR3 nucleotides: TGTGCCAGCAGGTTGGAGGACAGTAACAATGAGCAGTTCTTC. Translated: CASRLEDSNNEQFF.

The V gene is TRBV6-4, the J gene TRBJ1-2; D is perhaps TRBD1 (5 bases). This CDR3 is 15 amino acids long. Trimming removed 6 bases from V and 1 base from J, with 15 bases in between. Germline V gives CDR1 MRHNA, CDR2 SNTAGT. DNA for the CDR3: TGTGCCAGCAGAAGGGACGGAGGAAATAACTATGGCTACACCTTC. Translated, it gives CASRRDGGNNYGYTF.

The J gene is TRBJ1-1, the V gene TRBV7-8; D ambiguous. CDR3 length: 13 residues. Germline V gene sequence: CDR1 SGHVS, CDR2 FQNEAQ. The V and J ends lost 10 bases and 0 bases respectively, with 12 bases between them. As DNA, the CDR3 is TGTGCCACCTATGGACGGATGAACACTGAAGCTTTCTTT. Its protein is CATYGRMNTEAFF.

V gene TRBV21-1 combines with J gene TRBJ1-4; TRBD1 was called by the table and not checked on the DNA. TRBV21-1 is reported as a pseudogene. This CDR3 region has 18 residues. CDR3 DNA: TGTGCCAGCAGCAATATTCCCGGGACAGGGGGCGCGGGTGAAAAACTGTTTTTT. Translation gives CASSNIPGTGGAGEKLFF.

The J gene is TRBJ2-2, the V gene TRBV27, with 10 positions matching TRBD1. CDR3 length equals 16 residues. Looked up from germline, CDR1 is MNHEY and CDR2 is SMNVEV (reference sequence). Trimming removed 0 bases from V and 5 bases from J; junction bases left unmatched: 3. CDR3 protein: CASSLSDRGRTGELFF. DNA for the CDR3: TGTGCCAGCAGTTTATCCGACAGGGGGCGAACCGGGGAGCTGTTTTTT.

This chain uses TRBV6-1 with TRBJ1-4, with D hard to call. CDR3 length: 14 amino acids. Trimming took 11 bases from V and 0 from J, leaving 13 bases between them. Germline V gene sequence: CDR1 MNHNS, CDR2 SASEGT. In nucleotides, the CDR3 is TGTGCCGCGAAAGACCGAACAACTAATGAAAAACTGTTTTTT. Translated: CAAKDRTTNEKLFF.